The sequence of this T cell receptor beta chain was determined in a study of T cells after yellow fever vaccination. Study-level results: Just a small share of clonotypes turned up in the CD4 compartment as well as the CD8 compartment.

Comments on this clonotype: Its specificity is unknown.

The germline V and J ends were trimmed by 2 bases and 9 bases, with 11 bases remaining between them. The CDR3 contains 13 residues. The V gene's germline CDR1 is SGHAT and CDR2 FQNNGV. Via MiXCR, TCRdb re-called the 5' RACE reads, giving one row per CDR3 protein. The sample yields some 670,000 distinct CDR3 sequences, 12% seen once. V gene TRBV11-2 combines with J gene TRBJ2-1, with a weak D call TRBD2 (5 bases). This clonotype was sampled from a man under 40 who received the YFV17D yellow fever vaccine. The material sequenced was PBMCs, taken on the day of the yellow fever booster vaccination. CDR3 coding DNA: TGTGCCAGCAGCTTAACACTAGTACCTGAGCAGTTCTTC. Encoded protein: CASSLTLVPEQFF.